The rows below give T cell receptor beta chains drawn from one sample of a study of T-cell reconstitution after alpha-beta-depleted transplantation in children. In TCRdb, the PCR reads were re-called with MiXCR into one record per CDR3 protein. The table lists some 500,000 distinct CDR3 sequences, 15% to 20% of them singletons. The sample was PBMCs from the stem cell graft donor, taken from the stem cell graft. The receptors come from a human donor who donated a stem cell graft to a child with acute lymphoblastic leukemia. The CDR3 runs from the conserved cysteine through the conserved F or W. The D gene is left open where the match is weak. Size is omitted from some rows. Given values are once, few, many or a class for expanded clones.

V gene,clone size,J gene,D gene,CDR3 DNA,CDR3 protein
TRBV20-1,.,TRBJ2-1,TRBD2,TGCTGTGCTAGAGATCCCAAGCAGGGACTAGCGGCAGCTTACAATGAGCAGTTCTTC,CCARDPKQGLAAAYNEQFF
TRBV27,few,TRBJ1-1,TRBD1,TGTGCCATCTACGGACAGGGTGGGACTGAAGCTTTCTTT,CAIYGQGGTEAFF
TRBV5-6,few,TRBJ2-3,.,TGTGCCAGCAGCGGATGGACGGGCGTAGATACGCAGTATTTT,CASSGWTGVDTQYF
TRBV5-1,.,TRBJ2-7,TRBD2,TGCGCCAGTTGTGCCCTGGGAGGGAGCGAGACCTACGAGCAGTACTTC,CASCALGGSETYEQYF
TRBV7-3,.,TRBJ2-7,.,TGTGCCAGCAGCCCAGGGGGGATAGAGCAGTACTTC,CASSPGGIEQYF
TRBV5-1,.,TRBJ2-7,.,TGCGCCAGCAGCTTGGAGATCGGGAATCGCGAGCAGTACTTC,CASSLEIGNREQYF
TRBV6-2/TRBV6-3,.,TRBJ1-1,.,TGTGCCAGCAGGAAACAGGTAATGAACACTGAAGCTTTCTTT,CASRKQVMNTEAFF
TRBV5-1,few,TRBJ2-1,.,TGCGCCAGCAGCTTGGAACTACGCATCTACAATGAGCAGTTCTTC,CASSLELRIYNEQFF
TRBV18,.,TRBJ2-3,.,TGTGCCAGCTCACCCCCTGGGGGAAAAACAGATACGCAGTATTTT,CASSPPGGKTDTQYF
TRBV29-1,.,TRBJ2-1,.,TGCAGCGTTGAGGTCCTGTACAATGAGCAGTTCTTC,CSVEVLYNEQFF
TRBV6-1,.,TRBJ2-2,.,TGTGCCAGCAGTGCCGGGAGCAACACCGGGGAGCTGTTTTTT,CASSAGSNTGELFF
TRBV13,.,TRBJ2-2,.,TGTGCCAGCAGCCTCGAACAGGGTCGGACCGGGGGGCTGTTTTTT,CASSLEQGRTGGLFF
TRBV12-3/TRBV12-4,few,TRBJ1-6,.,TGTGCCAGCAGTTTCAATGGGGTTGGAGGCTCACCCCTCCACTTT,CASSFNGVGGSPLHF
TRBV29-1,few,TRBJ1-2,.,TGCAGCGTTGACGACGGCTATGGCTACACCTTC,CSVDDGYGYTF
TRBV4-2,few,TRBJ2-1,TRBD2,TGTGCCAGCAGCCAAGCTTTCACTAGCGGGAGGCGCGGGAATGAGCAGTTCTTC,CASSQAFTSGRRGNEQFF
TRBV28,.,TRBJ1-1,.,TGTGCCAGCCAAGATATGACTGAAGCTTTCTTT,CASQDMTEAFF
TRBV4-1,.,TRBJ1-1,.,TGCGCCAGCAGCTTAGGTGAACTGATGAACACTGAAGCTTTCTTT,CASSLGELMNTEAFF
TRBV5-1,few,TRBJ2-5,TRBD2,TGCGCCAGCAGCTTACTGGGCGGGAGGGCCCGGGAGACCCAGTACTTC,CASSLLGGRARETQYF
TRBV25-1,.,TRBJ2-1,.,TGTGCCAGCAGTGGGGCGGATGAGCAGTTCTTC,CASSGADEQFF
TRBV5-5,.,TRBJ2-7,TRBD2,TGTGCCAGCAGCTTAACTCCTAGCGGAATCTACGAGCAGTACTTC,CASSLTPSGIYEQYF
TRBV7-6,.,TRBJ2-3,.,TGTGCCAGCAGCTCGGGAGACCTCACAGATACGCAGTATTTT,CASSSGDLTDTQYF
TRBV12-3/TRBV12-4,many,TRBJ2-1,TRBD2,TGTGCCAGCAGTTTAGTAGCGGGAGGGCGCAATGAGCAGTTCTTC,CASSLVAGGRNEQFF
TRBV20-1,.,TRBJ2-1,TRBD2,TGCAGTGCTCCCCACTTAGCGGGAGGGTATAATGAGCAGTTCTTC,CSAPHLAGGYNEQFF
TRBV20-1,.,TRBJ2-7,TRBD1,TGCAGTGCTAGAGATCGGGAACAGGGGTTCTACGAGCAGTACTTC,CSARDREQGFYEQYF
TRBV10-1,.,TRBJ2-7,.,TGCGCCAGCAGTGACCATGCCTACGAGCAGTACTTC,CASSDHAYEQYF
TRBV12-3/TRBV12-4,.,TRBJ2-7,.,TGTGCCAGCAGCTTTGGTGCCTACGAGCAGTACTTC,CASSFGAYEQYF
TRBV12-3/TRBV12-4,.,TRBJ2-7,TRBD2,TGTGCCAGCGGAATAGCGGGAGCCTACGAGCAGTACTTC,CASGIAGAYEQYF
TRBV12-3/TRBV12-4,.,TRBJ2-5,TRBD2,TGTGCCAGCAGTTTTTACGCGGGAGCCGCCGAGACCCAGTACTTC,CASSFYAGAAETQYF
TRBV5-1,.,TRBJ1-1,.,TGCGCCAGCAGCTCATGGACGGGATTGAACACTGAAGCTTTCTTT,CASSSWTGLNTEAFF
TRBV12-3/TRBV12-4,.,TRBJ2-7,TRBD1,TGTGCCAGCAGTTTTTGGGACAGAACAGAACAGTACTTC,CASSFWDRTEQYF
TRBV5-5,.,TRBJ2-1,.,TGTGCCAGCAGCGGGGTTATGGAGAAGCGTCTGCTATACAATGAGCAGTTCTTC,CASSGVMEKRLLYNEQFF
TRBV7-2,few,TRBJ2-3,.,TGTGCCAGCAGCTTAGCACTGGCGGTAACAGATACGCAGTATTTT,CASSLALAVTDTQYF
TRBV5-1,few,TRBJ2-1,TRBD2,TGCGCCAGCAGCTTGGGTCGGACTAGCGGGAGAATTTTCGGGGATGAGCAGTTCTTC,CASSLGRTSGRIFGDEQFF
TRBV5-5,few,TRBJ2-1,TRBD1,TGTGCCAGCATCGAGTCGGGACAGATCTACAATGAGCAGTTCTTC,CASIESGQIYNEQFF
TRBV29-1,.,TRBJ2-1,.,TGCAGCGGTGTATACAATGAGCAGTTCTTC,CSGVYNEQFF
TRBV6-7,.,TRBJ1-5,TRBD1,TGTGCCAGCCGCATCAGGACAGGGCGGAATCAGCCCCAGCATTTT,CASRIRTGRNQPQHF
TRBV5-5,few,TRBJ1-6,.,TGTGCCAGCAGCGGGGCGGGTTTGAATTCACCCCTCCACTTT,CASSGAGLNSPLHF
TRBV9,.,TRBJ2-7,.,TGTGCCAGCAGCGTAGCTCATAATTCCTACGAGCAGTACTTC,CASSVAHNSYEQYF
TRBV27,.,TRBJ2-1,.,TGTGCCAGCAGTTTGGTCTCCCCTTACAATGAGCAGTTCTTC,CASSLVSPYNEQFF
TRBV7-3,.,TRBJ2-1,TRBD2,TGTGCCAGCAGCTTAAGGTTTCGGGCTAGCGGCCTTCACTCCTACAATGAGCAGTTCTTC,CASSLRFRASGLHSYNEQFF
TRBV6-1,few,TRBJ2-7,.,TGTGCCAGCACCCCCCCAGGACAGCATCGCGAGCAGTACTTC,CASTPPGQHREQYF
TRBV7-2,once,TRBJ2-7,TRBD1,TGTGCCAGCAGCTTAGCGTCTACAGGGGGCTCCTACGAGCAGTACTTC,CASSLASTGGSYEQYF
TRBV7-8,.,TRBJ1-5,.,TGTGCCAGCAGCTTAGCTACCGGGGACTATCAGCCCCAGCATTTT,CASSLATGDYQPQHF
TRBV4-2,few,TRBJ2-3,.,TGTGCCAGCAGCCAAGTGGGGGCAGACCTGGGGGAGTATTTT,CASSQVGADLGEYF
TRBV15,.,TRBJ1-1,.,TGTGCCACCAAAGGGGTGATGTGGGGTGAAGCTTTCTTT,CATKGVMWGEAFF
TRBV5-1,few,TRBJ2-1,TRBD1,TGCGCCAGCAGCTTGCTGGTCACAGGGGTCCCTGAGCAGTTCTTC,CASSLLVTGVPEQFF
TRBV19,.,TRBJ2-5,.,TGTGCCAGTAGCCCACGTGGGCAGCAAGAGACCCAGTACTTC,CASSPRGQQETQYF
TRBV20-1,few,TRBJ2-3,TRBD2,TGCAGTGCTAATCCGACAGGGGGCGCAGGGACTAGCGGGGCAGATACGCAGTATTTT,CSANPTGGAGTSGADTQYF
TRBV7-9,.,TRBJ2-1,.,TGTGCCAGCAGCGCGCGGAAGGGGGACGAGCAGTTCTTC,CASSARKGDEQFF
TRBV4-1,.,TRBJ2-2,TRBD2,TGCGCCAGCAGCCAAGGGGCCGGGACTAGCCCCGCCGGGGAGCTGTTTTTT,CASSQGAGTSPAGELFF
TRBV29-1,few,TRBJ2-3,.,TGCAGCTGGGGGGGGCAGTCCACCGGCACAGATACGCAGTATTTT,CSWGGQSTGTDTQYF
TRBV9,few,TRBJ2-1,TRBD1,TGTGCCAGCAGCGATGACAGGGCGTTGAGCTCCTACAATGAGCAGTTCTTC,CASSDDRALSSYNEQFF
TRBV29-1,few,TRBJ1-3,TRBD1,TGCAGCGTTGGGATCGACAGGGAAGGAAACACCATATATTTT,CSVGIDREGNTIYF
TRBV3-1,.,TRBJ2-1,.,TGTGCCAGCAGCCAAGCGGCGGGCGACAATGAGCAGTTCTTC,CASSQAAGDNEQFF
TRBV6-5,.,TRBJ2-1,.,TGTGCCAGCAGTTGGAGCGGCGCGGCGGGGTCCTACAATGAGCAGTTCTTC,CASSWSGAAGSYNEQFF
TRBV2,.,TRBJ2-3,TRBD2,TGTGCCAGCCCAGCGGGAAGGGGCACAGATACGCAGTATTTT,CASPAGRGTDTQYF
TRBV5-1,.,TRBJ2-2,TRBD1,TGCGCCAGCAGCCCGGACAGGGCGAGGACCGGGGAGCTGTTTTTT,CASSPDRARTGELFF